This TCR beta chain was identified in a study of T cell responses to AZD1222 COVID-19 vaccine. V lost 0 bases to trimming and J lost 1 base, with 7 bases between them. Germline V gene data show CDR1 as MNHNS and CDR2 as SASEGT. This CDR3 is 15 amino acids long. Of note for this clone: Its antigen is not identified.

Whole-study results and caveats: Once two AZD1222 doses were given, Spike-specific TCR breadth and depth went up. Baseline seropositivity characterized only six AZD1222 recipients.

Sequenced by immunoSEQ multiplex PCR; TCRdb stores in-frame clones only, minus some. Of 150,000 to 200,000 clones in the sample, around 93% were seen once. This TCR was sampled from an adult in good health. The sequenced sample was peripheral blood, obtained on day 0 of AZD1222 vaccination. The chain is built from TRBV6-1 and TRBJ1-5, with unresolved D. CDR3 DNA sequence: TGTGCCAGCAGTGAAGCGGCGGGGAGCAATCAGCCCCAGCATTTT. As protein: CASSEAAGSNQPQHF.